These T cell receptor beta chains were read from a single sample in a study of cytomegalovirus exposure and HLA in healthy donors. Assay used: immunoSEQ multiplex PCR; TCRdb lists only in-frame clones, some missing. The sample shows over 150,000 clones, about three quarters of them seen only once. The sequenced material came from PBMCs. These receptors all come from a woman between 35 and 50 years old in good health and CMV-seropositive. Both conserved end residues are part of each CDR3. D genes are given only for firm matches. The listing skips clone size in some rows; elsewhere it reads once, few, many or a size class.

d_call cdr3_length j_call clone_size v_call cdr3_nt cdr3_aa
TRBD2 15 TRBJ2-4 once TRBV7-2 TGTGCCAGCAGCTTAAATAGCGGGGCCAAAAACATTCAGTACTTC CASSLNSGAKNIQYF
. 14 TRBJ2-7 . TRBV5-6 TGTGCCAGCAGCTTGGCAGGGGTTGATCACGAGCAGTACTTC CASSLAGVDHEQYF
TRBD1 15 TRBJ1-5 . TRBV6-6 TGTGCCAGCAGACCTGAGGGGGCAAGCAATCAGCCCCAGCATTTT CASRPEGASNQPQHF
TRBD1 13 TRBJ1-5 . TRBV25-1 TGTGCCAGCAGTGGACAGGGGAATCAGCCCCAGCATTTT CASSGQGNQPQHF
. 13 TRBJ1-1 . TRBV19 TGTGCCAGTAGCCCCGACAGGTACACTGAAGCTTTCTTT CASSPDRYTEAFF
TRBD2 18 TRBJ2-1 . TRBV10-3 TGTGCCATCAGTGAGTGGGCGACTAGCGGGGGAAGGGGGAATGAGCAGTTCTTC CAISEWATSGGRGNEQFF
. 17 TRBJ2-7 . TRBV25-1 TGTGCCAGCAGTGAAGGTGAGTCGAAAGCTGGTACCTACGAGCAGTACTTC CASSEGESKAGTYEQYF
. 14 TRBJ1-1 . TRBV4-3 TGCGCCAGCAGCCGTCAGACAGGGAACACTGAAGCTTTCTTT CASSRQTGNTEAFF
. 16 TRBJ2-7 . TRBV7-6 TGTGCCAGCAGCTTAGCCAGACATATAAGGCGCGGGGAGCAGTACTTC CASSLARHIRRGEQYF
TRBD2 16 TRBJ2-7 . TRBV5-1 TGCGCCAGCAGCTTGGGGCCAGCGGGACTCCTTCTCGAGCAGTACTTC CASSLGPAGLLLEQYF
TRBD1 15 TRBJ2-2 . TRBV4-3 TGCGCCAGCAGCTTTGGACAGGGGGCCACCGGGGAGCTGTTTTTT CASSFGQGATGELFF
TRBD2 15 TRBJ2-7 . TRBV7-7 TGTGCCAGCGGTCTAAAGCGGGAGCCCTTCTACGAGCAGTACTTC CASGLKREPFYEQYF
. 12 TRBJ2-2 few TRBV12-5 TGTGCCAGGGGCGGGAACACCGGGGAGCTGTTTTTT CARGGNTGELFF
. 13 TRBJ2-7 . TRBV6-5 TGTGCCAGCAGTTTGAGGGGGGGCTACGAGCAGTACTTC CASSLRGGYEQYF
TRBD1 14 TRBJ1-1 few TRBV7-9 TGTGCCAGCAGCAAAAGGACAGGGGAAACTGAAGCTTTCTTT CASSKRTGETEAFF
. 11 TRBJ1-1 . TRBV10-1 TGCGCCAGCAGAGGTAACGGGGAAGCTTTCTTT CASRGNGEAFF
. 16 TRBJ1-6 once TRBV6-5 TGTGCCAGCAGTTACTCGTCAGGGACCTATAATTCACCCCTCCACTTT CASSYSSGTYNSPLHF
. 13 TRBJ1-2 . TRBV6-1 TGTGCCAGCAGTATTGGGAGTAACTATGGCTACACCTTC CASSIGSNYGYTF
. 15 TRBJ1-3 . TRBV5-1 TGCGCCAGCAGCACTCAGGGTACCATTGGAAACACCATATATTTT CASSTQGTIGNTIYF
. 14 TRBJ2-1 once TRBV2 TGTGCCAGCAGTGACCCCCCCCCTTACAATGAGCAGTTCTTC CASSDPPPYNEQFF
. 14 TRBJ2-5 once TRBV28 TGTGCCAGCAGTCCAGTACAGAATAGAGAGACCCAGTACTTC CASSPVQNRETQYF
. 12 TRBJ2-1 . TRBV7-2 TGTGCCAGCAGCTTAGAAGGAACTAACCAGTTCTTC CASSLEGTNQFF
. 16 TRBJ2-7 . TRBV7-8 TGTGCCAGCAGCTTATTATCCACAGATCCCCCCTACGAGCAGTACTTC CASSLLSTDPPYEQYF
. 16 TRBJ1-4 few TRBV6-6 TGTGCCAGCAGCCTTCGGAGCCCCTCGGCTAATGAAAAACTGTTTTTT CASSLRSPSANEKLFF
. 16 TRBJ1-2 . TRBV5-1 TGCGCCAGCAGCTTGGAGTTCCGCCCCAGCGACTATGGCTACACCTTC CASSLEFRPSDYGYTF
. 16 TRBJ2-1 . TRBV4-2 TGTGCCAGCAGCCAACCCGGGACTCCGACCCACAATGAGCAGTTCTTC CASSQPGTPTHNEQFF
. 12 TRBJ2-5 . TRBV5-6 TGTGCCAGCAGGATAAAGGAGCGGACCCAGTACTTC CASRIKERTQYF
. 13 TRBJ1-2 few TRBV4-3 TGCGCCAGCAGCCACGAGGCGGGTGGAGGCTACACCTTC CASSHEAGGGYTF
. 15 TRBJ1-1 . TRBV29-1 TGCAGCATCTTGGGCCGGGGGGGGTCCGGCACTGAAGCTTTCTTT CSILGRGGSGTEAFF
. 14 TRBJ2-7 . TRBV25-1 TGTGCCAGCAGCGCCTCGACAGTTTCCTACGAGCAGTACTTC CASSASTVSYEQYF
. 15 TRBJ2-2 . TRBV15 TGTGCCACCAGTCAAACGGTAGCGAACACCGGGGAGCTGTTTTTT CATSQTVANTGELFF
TRBD2 14 TRBJ2-3 once TRBV27 TGTGCCAGCAGGTGGGGGGGGGAGGGAGATACGCAGTATTTT CASRWGGEGDTQYF
TRBD1 15 TRBJ1-1 . TRBV29-1 TGCAGCGTCCAACCTTTAGGGACAGGGGACACTGAAGCTTTCTTT CSVQPLGTGDTEAFF
TRBD1 14 TRBJ1-6 . TRBV6-5 TGTGCCAGCAGACGGGACAGCCATAATTCACCCCTCCACTTT CASRRDSHNSPLHF
TRBD1 17 TRBJ2-3 . TRBV4-3 TGCGCCAGCAGCCAAGATGTGGCAGGGGGTAACACAGATACGCAGTATTTT CASSQDVAGGNTDTQYF
TRBD1 15 TRBJ2-7 . TRBV7-2 TGTGCCAGCAGCCGCTCCGGGACAGGGGCCTACGAGCAGTACTTC CASSRSGTGAYEQYF
TRBD2 17 TRBJ2-2 . TRBV30 TGTGCCTGGAGTGGGACTAGCGGGGTGCAGAACACCGGGGAGCTGTTTTTT CAWSGTSGVQNTGELFF
TRBD1 14 TRBJ2-7 . TRBV28 TGTGCCAGCAGTTTCCGGACAGGGCAGTACGAGCAGTACTTC CASSFRTGQYEQYF
TRBD2 16 TRBJ2-5 . TRBV5-8 TGTGCCAGCAGCCCGGCCCGGGCTAGCGGCCAAGAGACCCAGTACTTC CASSPARASGQETQYF
. 16 TRBJ2-1 . TRBV5-6 TGTGCCAGCAGCTTCTTTGGGGCAGTACGAGGAGAGGTGCAGTTCTTC CASSFFGAVRGEVQFF
TRBD1 14 TRBJ1-2 . TRBV6-5 TGTGCCAGCAGTTACAGAGGGACAGGGTATGGCTACACCTTC CASSYRGTGYGYTF
. 15 TRBJ1-6 . TRBV18 TGTGCCAGCTCACTCCCCGGGAATTATAATTCACCCCTCCACTTT CASSLPGNYNSPLHF
. 13 TRBJ2-7 . TRBV18 TGTGCCAGTTCACCACAACAGGCTCAACCCCAGTACTTC CASSPQQAQPQYF
TRBD1 15 TRBJ1-2 once TRBV5-6 TGTGCCAGCAGCTTAACCGGGACAGGGGGAGGTGGCTACACCTTC CASSLTGTGGGGYTF
. 13 TRBJ2-7 . TRBV7-9 TGTGCCAGCAGCTCGACTGCCTCGTACGAGCAGTACTTC CASSSTASYEQYF
TRBD1 15 TRBJ2-2 once TRBV4-1 TGCGCCAGCAGCCGGGACAGAGCGAACACCGGGGAGCTGTTTTTT CASSRDRANTGELFF
TRBD1 14 TRBJ2-5 . TRBV5-1 TGCGCCAGCAGCTGGACAGGCGAGCAAGAGACCCAGTACTTC CASSWTGEQETQYF
. 10 TRBJ2-7 . TRBV6-5 TGTGCCAGCAGTCCAGTAGAGCAGTACTTC CASSPVEQYF
. 15 TRBJ2-1 . TRBV28 TGTGCCAGTAGTTTATGGGAGGACGGGCGGGATGAGCAGTTCTTC CASSLWEDGRDEQFF
TRBD1 16 TRBJ2-1 . TRBV5-1 TGCGCCAGCAGCTTAGATCCGGGACAGGGGTTTTATGAGCAGTTCTTC CASSLDPGQGFYEQFF
. 13 TRBJ1-2 . TRBV7-9 TGTGCCAGCAGCGTGGGGCAGGGCTATGGCTACACCTTC CASSVGQGYGYTF
TRBD1 15 TRBJ1-4 . TRBV5-1 TGCGCCAGCACCAACACAGGGGGCGGTGGTGAAAAACTGTTTTTT CASTNTGGGGEKLFF
TRBD1 15 TRBJ2-7 . TRBV5-8 TGTGCCAGCAGCTTAGGGACAGGCCTTACCTACGAGCAGTACTTC CASSLGTGLTYEQYF
TRBD1 15 TRBJ1-2 . TRBV7-2 TGTGCCAGCAGCTTCCTTGACAGGGGGCAAGAAGGCTACACCTTC CASSFLDRGQEGYTF
TRBD1 15 TRBJ2-5 . TRBV7-2 TGTGCCAGCAGCTCAAGGGACAGGGGGCAAGAGACCCAGTACTTC CASSSRDRGQETQYF
. 12 TRBJ2-3 . TRBV18 TGTGCCAGCTCACCCTTCGAGGATACGCAGTATTTT CASSPFEDTQYF
TRBD1 16 TRBJ2-3 . TRBV19 TGTGCCAGTAGTATTAGCGACAGGGGGCGCACAGATACGCAGTATTTT CASSISDRGRTDTQYF